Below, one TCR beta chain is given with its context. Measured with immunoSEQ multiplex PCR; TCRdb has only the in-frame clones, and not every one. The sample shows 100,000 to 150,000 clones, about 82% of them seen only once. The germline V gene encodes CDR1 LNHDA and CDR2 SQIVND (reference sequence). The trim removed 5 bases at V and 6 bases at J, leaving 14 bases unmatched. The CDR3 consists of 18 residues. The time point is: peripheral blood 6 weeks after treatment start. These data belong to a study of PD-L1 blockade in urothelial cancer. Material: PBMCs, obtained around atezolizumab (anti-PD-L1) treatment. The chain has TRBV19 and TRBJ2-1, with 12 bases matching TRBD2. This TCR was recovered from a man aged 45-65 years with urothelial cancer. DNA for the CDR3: TGTGCCAGTAGTGCCCGGACTAGCGGGAATCTGTACGGCAATGAGCAGTTCTTC. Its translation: CASSARTSGNLYGNEQFF.